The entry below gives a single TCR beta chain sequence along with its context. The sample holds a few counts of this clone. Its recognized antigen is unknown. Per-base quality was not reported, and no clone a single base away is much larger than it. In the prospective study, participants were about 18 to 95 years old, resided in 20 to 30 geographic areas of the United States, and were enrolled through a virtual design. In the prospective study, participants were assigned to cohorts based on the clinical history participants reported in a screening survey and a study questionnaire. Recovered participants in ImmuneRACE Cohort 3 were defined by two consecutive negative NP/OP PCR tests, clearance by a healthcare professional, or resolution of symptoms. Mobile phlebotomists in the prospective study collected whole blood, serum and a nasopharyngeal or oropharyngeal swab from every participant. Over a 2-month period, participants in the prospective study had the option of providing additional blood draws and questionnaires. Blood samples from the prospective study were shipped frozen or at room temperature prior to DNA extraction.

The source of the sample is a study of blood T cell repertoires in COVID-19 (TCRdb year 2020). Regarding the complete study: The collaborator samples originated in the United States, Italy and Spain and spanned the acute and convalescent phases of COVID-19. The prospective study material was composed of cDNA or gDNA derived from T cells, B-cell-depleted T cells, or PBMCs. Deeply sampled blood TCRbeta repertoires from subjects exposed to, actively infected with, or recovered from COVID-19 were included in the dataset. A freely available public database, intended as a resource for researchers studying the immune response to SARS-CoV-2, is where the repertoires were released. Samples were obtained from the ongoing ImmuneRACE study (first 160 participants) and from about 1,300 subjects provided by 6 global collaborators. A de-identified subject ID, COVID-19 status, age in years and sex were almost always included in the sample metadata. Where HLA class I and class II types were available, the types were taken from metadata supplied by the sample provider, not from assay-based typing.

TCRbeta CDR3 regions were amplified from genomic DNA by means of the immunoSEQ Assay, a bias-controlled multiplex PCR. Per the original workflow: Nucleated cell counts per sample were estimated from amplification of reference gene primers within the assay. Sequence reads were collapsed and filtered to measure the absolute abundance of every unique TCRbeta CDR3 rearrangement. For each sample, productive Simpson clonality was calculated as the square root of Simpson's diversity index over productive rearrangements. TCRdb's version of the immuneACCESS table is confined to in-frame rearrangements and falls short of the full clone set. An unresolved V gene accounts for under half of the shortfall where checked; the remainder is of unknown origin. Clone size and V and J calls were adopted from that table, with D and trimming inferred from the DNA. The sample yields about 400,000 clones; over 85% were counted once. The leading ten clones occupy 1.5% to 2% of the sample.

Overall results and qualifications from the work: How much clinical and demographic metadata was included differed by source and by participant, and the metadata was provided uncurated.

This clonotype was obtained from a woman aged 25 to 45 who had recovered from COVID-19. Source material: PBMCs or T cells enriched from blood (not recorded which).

CDR3 region: CASSVQGPEQYF. DNA sequence: TGTGCCAGCAGTGTACAGGGTCCCGAGCAGTACTTC. Rearrangement joined TRBV28 to TRBJ2-7; D gene: possibly TRBD1, on 6 matching bases. Sequences MDHEN (CDR1) and SYDVKM (CDR2) are obtained from the germline V gene. The junction shows trimming of 5 bases on V and 6 bases on J, plus 11 bases between the germline ends. The CDR3 spans 12 residues, from the cysteine through the phenylalanine. This entry keeps only the CDR3 DNA: 36 bases, framed from base 1.